This TCR beta chain was identified during a study of PD-1 blockade in classical Hodgkin lymphoma. Study-wide results and limits: Significantly greater TCR diversity emerged by C4D1 in CD4+ cells but not CD8+ cells. Complete responders had baseline diversity similar to newly diagnosed patients.

Measured with immunoSEQ multiplex PCR; TCRdb has only the in-frame clones, and not every one. The data contain around 99,000 clones, more than 80% of them singletons. Notes on this clone: What it binds is unknown.

Each patient's relapse followed autologous stem cell transplantation, and brentuximab vedotin exposure varied. This CDR3 contains 14 residues. V lost 3 bases and J 0 bases, leaving 8 bases between the germline ends. Per germline, CDR1 KGHSH and CDR2 LQKENI. The rearrangement links TRBV18 to TRBJ1-2, with D possibly being TRBD1 (5 bases). This clonotype was sampled from a human donor with classical Hodgkin lymphoma. The specimen comprised peripheral blood mononuclear cells (PBMCs), sampled before the second cycle of nivolumab. This CDR3 reads CASSPTTANYGYTF. The CDR3 nucleotides are TGTGCCAGCTCACCGACGACAGCTAACTATGGCTACACCTTC.